The present TCR beta chain was sequenced within a study of T cells after yellow fever vaccination. Germline loops: CDR1 SGHDT, CDR2 YYEEEE. The CDR3 consists of 13 residues. V lost 5 bases to trimming and J lost 13 bases, with 19 bases between them. This clonotype was recorded a few times. Its specificity is not known. TCRdb re-derived calls from the 5' RACE reads in MiXCR, one entry per CDR3 protein. Of around 590,000 distinct CDR3 sequences listed, 10% to 15% were seen once; the top ten hold more than 12%. Overall study findings and caveats: The booster saw the reappearance of most primary-vaccination clones (nearly 98% CD4, about 85% CD8). Contaminants from the bulk population, in the form of abundant clonotypes, could be found in FACS-sorted repertoires. Researchers report a weaker secondary response that nonetheless peaked faster, day 5 versus 15.

This sequence joins TRBV5-6 and TRBJ2-1; possibly TRBD1 for D (5 bases). The receptor comes from a man aged 30-40 years who received the YFV17D yellow fever vaccine. The material sequenced was PBMCs, taken on the day of the yellow fever booster vaccination. CDR3 nucleotides: TGTGCCAGCAGGGCCCGTTGGACAAGAGAACAGTTCTTC. Its protein is CASRARWTREQFF. Drawing the rest from reference TRBV5-6 and TRBJ2-1, the complete variable domain is DAGVTQSPTHLIKTRGQQVTLRCSPKSGHDTVSWYQQALGQGPQFIFQYYEEEERQRGNFPDRFSGHQFPNYSSELNVNALLLGDSALYLCASRARWTREQFFGPGTRLTVL.